This is a list of T cell receptor beta chains from one sample in a study of blood T cell repertoires in COVID-19. Sequenced by immunoSEQ multiplex PCR; TCRdb stores in-frame clones only, minus some. Of more than 25,000 clones in the sample, about 90% were seen once. The sequenced sample consisted of peripheral blood. These receptors all come from a man aged 65 to 85 with active or convalescent COVID-19. CDR3s leave out the opening cysteine and the closing phenylalanine or tryptophan.

>9|TRBV6-5|TRBJ2-3
ASASTDTQY
>13|TRBV7-8|TRBJ1-2
ASSPGQALVYGYT
>12|TRBV6-5|TRBJ1-1
ASSYGTGNTEAF
>13|TRBV7-2|TRBJ2-2
ASSFENRGPGELF
>12|TRBV5-1|TRBJ2-1
ASSATGSSNEQF
>13|TRBV7-2|TRBJ2-3
ASSPQSGPGDTQY
>10|TRBV29-1|TRBJ1-5
SVGHSNQPQH
>14|TRBV4-1|TRBJ1-3
ASSPMGLITGNTIY
>12|TRBV4-1|TRBJ2-3
ASREGLYTDTQY
>14|TRBV6-2/TRBV6-3|TRBJ1-4
ASSSIRDPGGEKLF
>14|TRBV5-1|TRBJ1-2
ASRRETGQGASGYT